The 20 T cell receptor beta chains in this list originate from one sample, sequenced in a study of T-cell memory formation after mild COVID-19. One entry per CDR3 protein, called by TCRdb with MiXCR from the 5' RACE reads. The sample holds approximately 98,000 distinct CDR3 sequences; roughly a sixth are singletons and the top ten take less than 6.5%. The sequenced sample consisted of PBMCs or a T cell subset sorted from them (not recorded which). The source of these receptors is a man aged 18-30 years who had mild COVID-19 (a few samples of this study predate the infection). Cell type and time point are not known.

This clonotype was observed at least ten times. The rearrangement joins TRBV4-3 to TRBJ2-2; no clear D gene. Trimming took off 1 base at V and 10 bases at J, with 16 bases between the two ends. The CDR3 spans 15 residues. Germline lookup yields CDR1 LGHNA and CDR2 YSLEER. CDR3 amino acids: CASSQGWAGEQELFF. The CDR3 DNA is TGCGCCAGCAGCCAAGGTTGGGCTGGGGAACAGGAGCTGTTTTTT.

This rearrangement joins TRBV12-3 or TRBV12-4 to TRBJ1-1, with 7 bases aligning to TRBD1. CDR3 length: 13 residues. J lost 4 bases, V lost 6 bases, and 5 bases had no gene match. CDR3 residues: CASRNRGGTEAFF. The CDR3 DNA is TGTGCCAGCAGGAACAGGGGAGGCACTGAAGCTTTCTTT.

The chain carries TRBV6-1 and TRBJ1-2, with D tentatively TRBD1 (5 bases). Germline CDR1 is MNHNS and CDR2 is SASEGT. V was shortened by 6 bases and J by 0 bases, with 11 bases between the two germline ends. The CDR3 runs 14 residues. CDR3 DNA: TGTGCCAGCAGAGACAGTGGAGCTAACTATGGCTACACCTTC. As protein: CASRDSGANYGYTF.

This clonotype showed up just a few times. The V gene is TRBV20-1, the J gene TRBJ2-1; 8 nucleotides line up with TRBD1. V was clipped by 3 bases and J by 7 bases; unmatched bases: 8. Germline CDR1 and CDR2: DFQATT and SNEGSKA (reference sequence). CDR3 length: 14 residues. The CDR3 is CSARNSGGSNEQFF. The CDR3 bases are TGCAGTGCTAGGAACTCAGGGGGCTCTAATGAGCAGTTCTTC.

This clonotype was seen a few times. In DNA form, the CDR3 reads TGTGCCAGCGGCCTGAGCGGGAATATCTACAATGAGCAGTTCTTC. Translation gives CASGLSGNIYNEQFF. The chain carries TRBV5-6 and TRBJ2-1; 7 positions match TRBD2. Germline assignment: CDR1 SGHDT and CDR2 YYEEEE. The CDR3 runs 15 residues. After removal of 7 bases from V and 3 bases from J, the junction contained 10 bases not matched to a gene.

The chain's CDR3 is CASSSSGIGETQYF. CDR3 bases: TGCGCCAGCAGCTCGTCAGGGATTGGAGAGACCCAGTACTTC. This chain links TRBV5-1 with TRBJ2-5, with TRBD1 as a possible D gene (5 bases). Trimming removed 3 bases at V and 4 bases at J, with 13 bases between. Germline V gene lookup returns CDR1 SGHRS and CDR2 YFSETQ. CDR3 length equals 14 residues.

This clonotype has just a few counts. V is TRBV2 and J is TRBJ2-7; 7 bases map to TRBD1. CDR3 size: 17 residues. Germline trimming cut 6 bases from V and 0 bases from J; bases unmatched to any gene: 14. Germline V gene lookup returns CDR1 SNHLY and CDR2 FYNNEI. The CDR3 DNA follows: TGTGCCAGCAGCCTAGGGGACAGCAAGCCGAGCTCCTACGAGCAGTACTTC. This sequence encodes CASSLGDSKPSSYEQYF. The full variable domain, with the rest looked up from reference TRBV2 and TRBJ2-7, is EPEVTQTPSHQVTQMGQEVILRCVPISNHLYFYWYRQILGQKVEFLVSFYNNEISEKSEIFDDQFSVERPDGSNFTLKIRSTKLEDSAMYFCASSLGDSKPSSYEQYFGPGTRLTVT.

The chain joins TRBV20-1 to TRBJ1-1; 8 bases map to TRBD1. Germline CDR1 DFQATT, CDR2 SNEGSKA (reference sequence). The CDR3 is made up of 13 amino acids. The CDR3 DNA sequence: TGCAGCTCCCCCTGGACAGGGTTGACTGAAGCTTTCTTT. It encodes CSSPWTGLTEAFF.

This clonotype occurred a few times. J is TRBJ1-5 and V is TRBV5-1; D remains ambiguous. This CDR3 region has 14 residues. The ends were cut back, 0 bases at V and 4 bases at J, with 8 bases in the middle. Germline V gene sequence: CDR1 SGHRS, CDR2 YFSETQ. CDR3 sequence: CASSLGAENQPQHF. CDR3 nucleotides: TGCGCCAGCAGCTTGGGAGCAGAGAATCAGCCCCAGCATTTT.

The rearrangement joins TRBV7-6 to TRBJ2-3; TRBD2 might be the D (6 bases). The CDR3 runs to 14 residues. Trimming left V 4 bases short and J 3 bases short, with 11 bases between. Germline lookup yields CDR1 SGHVS and CDR2 FNYEAQ. CDR3 bases: TGTGCCAGCAGCTCCTACGCGGGAACAGATACGCAGTATTTT. Translation: CASSSYAGTDTQYF. Full variable domain (rest looked up from reference TRBV7-6 and TRBJ2-3): GAGVSQSPRYKVTKRGQDVALRCDPISGHVSLYWYRQALGQGPEFLTYFNYEAQQDKSGLPNDRFSAERPEGSISTLTIQRTEQRDSAMYRCASSSYAGTDTQYFGPGTRLTVL.

This clonotype was recorded at least ten times. The rearrangement links TRBV28 to TRBJ2-7; TRBD2 matches 11 bases. V trimming: 8 bases; J trimming: 1 base; junction bases outside the gene matches: 1. This CDR3 has 13 amino acids. Germline CDR1 and CDR2: MDHEN and SYDVKM. CDR3: CASGTSGSYEQYV. The CDR3 region has the DNA TGTGCCAGCGGGACTAGCGGATCCTACGAGCAGTACGTC.

This chain uses TRBV6-5 with TRBJ1-5; TRBD1 agrees at 11 bases. Per the germline V gene, CDR1 is MNHEY and CDR2 is SVGAGI. The CDR3 loop spans 15 amino acids. V shed 5 bases and J 6 bases; nucleotides not matched to a gene: 6. The CDR3 DNA follows: TGTGCCAGCAGTGAAGGACAGGGGGCGGGTCAGCCCCAGCATTTT. Translating gives CASSEGQGAGQPQHF.

J is TRBJ2-2 and V is TRBV9, with D perhaps TRBD2 (5 bases). Trimming stripped 2 bases from V and 3 bases from J, with 11 bases between. The CDR3 spans 15 residues. The germline V gene has CDR1 SGDLS and CDR2 YYNGEE. The CDR3 loop is CASSVGYGDTGELFF. Here the CDR3 DNA reads TGTGCCAGCAGCGTGGGATACGGGGACACCGGGGAGCTGTTTTTT.

This clonotype was observed a few times. This chain uses TRBV5-6 with TRBJ2-1, with D perhaps TRBD1 (5 bases). CDR3 length: 12 amino acids. The V and J ends lost 4 bases and 5 bases respectively, with 7 bases between them. Germline values: CDR1 SGHDT, CDR2 YYEEEE. The CDR3 reads CASSKQDNEQFF. The CDR3 DNA follows: TGTGCCAGCAGCAAACAGGACAATGAGCAGTTCTTC.

The V gene is TRBV6-5, the J gene TRBJ2-3; 7 positions agree with TRBD1. V lost 6 bases to trimming and J lost 0 bases; unmatched junction nucleotides: 6. CDR3 length equals 15 residues. Germline V gives CDR1 MNHEY, CDR2 SVGAGI. As DNA, the CDR3 is TGTGCCAGCAGCCACAGGGGAGTTAGCACAGATACGCAGTATTTT. As protein: CASSHRGVSTDTQYF.

The chain has TRBV7-2 and TRBJ2-1, with D possibly being TRBD1 or TRBD2 (5 bases each). Trimming stripped 5 bases from V and 9 bases from J, with 20 bases between. CDR1 and CDR2 from the germline V gene are SGHTA and FQGNSA. The CDR3 totals 15 residues. CDR3 residues: CASSTLASVRGEQFF. The DNA of the CDR3 is TGTGCCAGCAGCACCTTAGCGAGCGTTAGGGGTGAGCAGTTCTTC.

The chain couples TRBV3-1 to TRBJ1-1; D remains ambiguous. Trimming took 0 bases from V and 11 from J, leaving 10 bases between them. Per germline, CDR1 LGHDT and CDR2 YNNKEL (reference sequence). The CDR3 contains 12 residues. CDR3 bases: TGTGCCAGCAGCCAAGAACAAGTCGGGGCTTTCTTT. Its translation: CASSQEQVGAFF.

This clonotype appeared a few times. The gene calls are TRBV20-1 and TRBJ1-1; 9 nucleotides agree with TRBD1. CDR3 length: 15 amino acids. The trim removed 5 bases at V and 1 base at J, leaving 8 bases unmatched. Germline lookup yields CDR1 DFQATT and CDR2 SNEGSKA (reference sequence). The CDR3 region has the DNA TGCAGTGCTCCCCGAGGGGGACAGGGGAACACTGAAGCTTTCTTT. It specifies CSAPRGGQGNTEAFF.

This clonotype was picked up many times. The chain uses TRBV30 and TRBJ2-4; no firm D call. The CDR3 runs 13 residues. From germline, CDR1 is GTSNPN and CDR2 SVGIG (reference sequence). In DNA, the CDR3 is TGTGCGACCAGCCGGGTAGCCAAAAACATTCAGTACTTC. Its protein product is CATSRVAKNIQYF.

The table lists this clonotype with a few counts. The V gene is TRBV9, the J gene TRBJ1-2; D call uncertain. V lost 4 bases, J lost 7 bases, and 11 bases lay in between. CDR1 and CDR2 (germline): SGDLS, YYNGEE. The CDR3 sequence is 12 residues long. The CDR3 protein is CASSKDLVGYTF. The CDR3 DNA reads TGTGCCAGCAGCAAGGACCTAGTTGGCTACACCTTC.